One and the same sample provided the 12 T cell receptor beta chains below, sequenced in a study of CD8 T cells in Susac syndrome. Reverse transcription of roughly 0.5 to 1 ug RNA used random hexamers. TCRdb reanalysed the immunoSEQ multiplex PCR reads using MiXCR and keeps one entry per CDR3 protein. The table records 200,000 to 300,000 distinct CDR3 sequences, almost 97% of them present only once. Sequenced sample: CD4+ T cells from PBMCs. These receptor sequences come from a human donor with Susac syndrome.

This clonotype showed up just once. V usage is TRBV7-9 and J usage is TRBJ2-6, with 7 bases aligning to TRBD2. V dropped 1 base and J dropped 2; count of bases not matched to a gene: 8. The CDR3 length is 18 residues. CDR1 SEHNR and CDR2 FQNEAQ come from the germline V gene (reference sequence). The CDR3 loop reads CASSLGPAGLPGANVLTF. CDR3 nucleotide sequence: TGTGCCAGCAGCTTAGGGCCAGCGGGACTCCCTGGGGCCAACGTCCTGACTTTC.

The rearrangement joins TRBV11-2 to TRBJ2-1; tentatively, D is TRBD1 or TRBD2 (5 bases each). CDR1 SGHAT and CDR2 FQNNGV come from the germline V gene. V was pared by 4 bases and J by 6 bases, with 16 bases between. This CDR3 has 15 residues. The CDR3 loop reads CASSYLRSGGNEQFF. The CDR3 bases are TGTGCCAGCAGCTACTTACGTAGTGGGGGCAATGAGCAGTTCTTC. Looking up the rest from reference TRBV11-2 and TRBJ2-1 gives the full variable domain: EAGVAQSPRYKIIEKRQSVAFWCNPISGHATLYWYQQILGQGPKLLIQFQNNGVVDDSQLPKDRFSAERLKGVDSTLKIQPAKLEDSAVYLCASSYLRSGGNEQFFGPGTRLTVL.

The chain is built from TRBV28 and TRBJ2-5; tentatively, D is TRBD1 or TRBD2 (6 bases each). There are 16 residues in the CDR3. The germline V gene has CDR1 MDHEN and CDR2 SYDVKM. V was pared by 6 bases and J by 1 base, with 18 bases between. The CDR3 here is CASSPRRGRGQETQYF. The CDR3 bases are TGTGCCAGCAGCCCAAGGAGGGGCAGGGGCCAAGAGACCCAGTACTTC.

CDR3 sequence: CAGQTTSFYNEQFF. CDR3 nucleotide sequence: TGTGCCGGCCAAACGACTAGTTTCTACAATGAGCAGTTCTTC. The rearrangement uses TRBV6-6 and TRBJ2-1; possibly TRBD2 for D (6 bases). Trimming shortened V by 11 bases and J by 3 bases, and 17 bases separated the two germline ends. CDR1 MNHNY and CDR2 SVGAGI come from the germline V gene (reference sequence). The CDR3 consists of 14 residues.

The chain joins TRBV30 to TRBJ1-1; D not resolved. This CDR3 spans 13 amino acids. The germline gives CDR1 GTSNPN, CDR2 SVGIG (reference sequence). Trimming took 0 bases from V and 1 from J, leaving 6 bases between them. CDR3 protein: CAWSVGRNTEAFF. The CDR3 bases are TGTGCCTGGAGTGTAGGAAGGAACACTGAAGCTTTCTTT.

This sequence joins TRBV7-8 and TRBJ2-5, with TRBD2 matching 9 bases. Germline CDR1 is SGHVS and CDR2 is FQNEAQ. This CDR3 contains 14 residues. V lost 3 bases and J lost 5; bases outside the gene matches: 4. CDR3 nucleotides: TGTGCCAGCAGCTTCTCTAGCGGGAAGGAGACCCAGTACTTC. Translation gives CASSFSSGKETQYF.

This chain links TRBV7-8 with TRBJ1-5; D unresolved. Germline assignment: CDR1 SGHVS and CDR2 FQNEAQ. The CDR3 contains 13 residues. The V and J ends lost 4 bases and 5 bases respectively, with 9 bases between them. This CDR3 is CASSYIEDQPQHF. Here the CDR3 DNA reads TGTGCCAGCAGCTATATCGAGGATCAGCCCCAGCATTTT.

As DNA, the CDR3 is TGCAGTGCTAGAGTACCTAGCGGACAAGAGACCCAGTACTTC. As protein: CSARVPSGQETQYF. The chain employs TRBV20-1 and TRBJ2-5, with 7 bases lining up with TRBD2. V dropped 1 base and J dropped 2; count of bases not matched to a gene: 4. The CDR3 spans 14 residues. Germline V gene data show CDR1 as DFQATT and CDR2 as SNEGSKA (reference sequence).

In the case of this clonotype: Mismatch with germline at one junction end may stem from a read error. This chain links TRBV4-2 with TRBJ1-3, with D unclear. The CDR3 sequence is 15 residues long. In germline, CDR1 is LGHNA, CDR2 YNFKEQ. The CDR3 DNA reads as TGTGCCAGCAGTCAAGGACTGAGCTCTGGAAACACCATATATTTT. Its protein is CASSQGLSSGNTIYF.

The genes are TRBV19 and TRBJ2-2; D remains ambiguous. The CDR3 runs 12 residues. Trimming left V 11 bases short and J 6 bases short, with 13 bases between. Per the germline V gene, CDR1 is LNHDA and CDR2 is SQIVND (reference sequence). CDR3 loop: CACRKDAGELFF. As DNA, the CDR3 is TGTGCCTGCCGCAAGGATGCCGGGGAGCTGTTTTTT. The variable domain in full, with the rest retrieved from reference TRBV19 and TRBJ2-2, is DGGITQSPKYLFRKEGQNVTLSCEQNLNHDAMYWYRQDPGQGLRLIYYSQIVNDFQKGDIAEGYSVSREKKESFPLTVTSAQKNPTAFYLCACRKDAGELFFGEGSRLTVL.

The gene calls are TRBV30 and TRBJ1-2, with D maybe TRBD1 (5 bases). Trimming shortened V by 0 bases and J by 2 bases, and 13 bases separated the two germline ends. From germline, CDR1 is GTSNPN and CDR2 SVGIG (reference sequence). The CDR3 runs to 15 residues. As DNA, the CDR3 is TGTGCCTGGAGTGTACGGCAACAGGAGAACTATGGCTACACCTTC. It translates to CAWSVRQQENYGYTF.

The chain employs TRBV15 and TRBJ2-1; D not resolved. CDR3 length equals 14 residues. The V end lost 5 bases, the J end lost 10 bases, and 18 bases lay between the germline ends. The germline gives CDR1 LNHNV, CDR2 YYDKDF (reference sequence). The CDR3 loop is CATSWQSVIEEQFF. CDR3 sequence (DNA): TGTGCCACCAGCTGGCAAAGTGTAATTGAGGAGCAGTTCTTC.